The 27 T cell receptor beta chains given below trace back to one sample, sequenced in a study of neurological immune-mediated disorders. MiXCR, run by TCRdb on the 5' RACE reads, gives a single entry per CDR3 protein. The data contain tens of thousands of distinct CDR3 sequences, around 5.2% of them singletons. Sequencing was performed on PBMCs. All receptors come from a man younger than 30 with multiple sclerosis.

This clonotype came up many times. This chain uses TRBV12-3 or TRBV12-4 with TRBJ2-5; TRBD2 aligns across 7 bases. V shed 8 bases, J shed 5 bases, and the junction held 11 bases outside the gene matches. This CDR3 region has 14 residues. The CDR3 nucleotides read TGTGCCAGCGGGGGATCGGCAGCGGGGGAGACCCAGTACTTC. This sequence encodes CASGGSAAGETQYF.

This clonotype was recorded many times. V usage is TRBV5-1 and J usage is TRBJ2-7; D perhaps matches TRBD1 (7 bases). Germline V CDR1 and CDR2: SGHRS, YFSETQ. V lost 4 bases to trimming and J lost 13 bases, with 21 bases between them. CDR3 length: 13 amino acids. In DNA, the CDR3 is TGCGCCAGCAGCCAATCGCCCGACAGGGAGGTCTACTTC. This encodes CASSQSPDREVYF. Drawing the rest from reference TRBV5-1 and TRBJ2-7, the complete variable domain is KAGVTQTPRYLIKTRGQQVTLSCSPISGHRSVSWYQQTPGQGLQFLFEYFSETQRNKGNFPGRFSGRQFSNSRSEMNVSTLELGDSALYLCASSQSPDREVYFGPGTRLTVT.

This clonotype was observed at least ten times. The chain employs TRBV29-1 and TRBJ1-2; D is undetermined. The germline V gene encodes CDR1 SQVTM and CDR2 ANQGSEA. CDR3 length equals 12 residues. V was shortened by 4 bases and J by 7 bases, with 13 bases between the two germline ends. CDR3 nucleotides: TGCAGCGTTGTTAAAGGCGAAGCTGGCTACACCTTC. This codes for CSVVKGEAGYTF.

This clonotype appeared many times. The chain combines TRBV5-1 with TRBJ1-1, with 7 bases aligning to TRBD1. J was trimmed by 0 bases and V by 1 base; bases with no gene match: 9. This CDR3 has 17 residues. Germline loops: CDR1 SGHRS, CDR2 YFSETQ. CDR3 residues: CASSLRPGGQMNTEAFF. CDR3 nucleotides: TGCGCCAGCAGCTTGAGGCCAGGGGGGCAAATGAACACTGAAGCTTTCTTT.

This clonotype was seen ten or more times. The gene calls are TRBV20-1 and TRBJ2-3; TRBD2 matches at 8 bases. The germline CDR1 and CDR2 sequences are DFQATT and SNEGSKA (reference sequence). The J segment lost 0 bases and the V segment lost 8 bases, leaving 7 bases of the junction unmatched. The CDR3 runs 14 residues. CDR3 sequence: CSTKRGPSTDTQYF. CDR3 in DNA: TGCAGTACAAAGCGGGGGCCTAGCACAGATACGCAGTATTTT.

This clonotype was recorded a few times. The rearrangement joins TRBV5-5 to TRBJ2-7, with a weak D call TRBD2 (7 bases). Trimming removed 7 bases from V and 7 bases from J, with 21 bases in between. This CDR3 is built from 14 residues. Germline V gives CDR1 SGHKS, CDR2 YYEKEE (reference sequence). As DNA, the CDR3 is TGTGCCAGCGCCATCTGGAAGGGGGAGGGAGAGCAGTACTTC. Translation gives CASAIWKGEGEQYF.

This clonotype was recorded at least ten times. The V call is TRBV20-1, the J call TRBJ1-1; the D is unclear. CDR3 length equals 11 residues. Germline V gives CDR1 DFQATT, CDR2 SNEGSKA (reference sequence). Trimming pared 3 bases from V and 8 bases from J, leaving 10 bases between. The CDR3 bases are TGCAGTGCTAGCTTTGAATGGGAAGCTTTCTTT. Its protein product is CSASFEWEAFF.

This clonotype has a count of ten or more. The rearrangement links TRBV28 to TRBJ2-7, with D maybe TRBD2 (6 bases). This CDR3 comprises 14 residues. Germline lookup yields CDR1 MDHEN and CDR2 SYDVKM. V was shortened by 7 bases and J by 2 bases, with 15 bases between the two germline ends. CDR3 region: CASTPPDYPYEQYF. The CDR3 region has the DNA TGTGCCAGCACACCTCCGGACTACCCCTACGAGCAGTACTTC.

This clonotype appeared once. With a much larger clone just one base away, this may be a read error. The chain employs TRBV6-4 and TRBJ2-3, with unresolved D. The germline V gene has CDR1 MRHNA and CDR2 SNTAGT. Between the trimmed V and J ends, which lost 6 bases and 0 bases, there was a span of 7 bases. This CDR3 is 13 amino acids long. CDR3 in amino acids: CASRETSTDTQYF. In DNA form, the CDR3 reads TGTGCCAGCAGAGAAACGAGCACAGATACGCAGTATTTT.

This clonotype was detected many times. V is TRBV20-1 and J is TRBJ2-7, with D perhaps matching TRBD1 or TRBD2 (5 bases each). The CDR3 contains 15 residues. The V and J ends lost 3 bases and 3 bases respectively, with 18 bases between them. Looked up from germline, CDR1 is DFQATT and CDR2 is SNEGSKA (reference sequence). In nucleotides, the CDR3 is TGCAGTGCTAGGCCCGGGACGGAACCTTTCTACGAGCAGTACTTC. Encoded protein: CSARPGTEPFYEQYF.

A note on this clonotype: A much larger clone differs from this one at a single base, so this may be a read error. V gene TRBV6-1 combines with J gene TRBJ2-7, with D possibly TRBD1 on 5 matching bases. The V end lost 5 bases, the J end lost 6 bases, and 14 bases lay between the germline ends. This CDR3 contains 13 residues. CDR1 is MNHNS, CDR2 SASEGT, per germline. The CDR3 protein is CASSITRDSEQYF. The CDR3 nucleotides are TGTGCCAGCAGTATCACCAGGGATTCCGAGCAGTACTTC.

In its sample, this clonotype was seen many times. This rearrangement joins TRBV5-1 to TRBJ2-2; D unresolved. CDR1 and CDR2 (germline): SGHRS, YFSETQ. V was shortened by 4 bases and J by 4 bases, with 8 bases between the two germline ends. The CDR3 runs 13 residues. CDR3 coding DNA: TGCGCCAGCAGCCTGGCGTCCACCGGGGAGCTGTTTTTT. This gives the protein CASSLASTGELFF.

This clonotype was counted many times. The V and J genes are TRBV10-2 and TRBJ2-7; 9 bases fit TRBD2. Germline CDR1 reads WSHSY; CDR2 reads SAAADI. V gave up 4 bases and J gave up 2 bases; unmatched junction bases: 6. The CDR3 covers 15 residues. CDR3 residues: CASSVGAGGPYEQYF. The CDR3, as DNA: TGCGCCAGCAGTGTAGGAGCGGGGGGACCCTACGAGCAGTACTTC.

This clonotype has at least ten counts. The V gene is TRBV20-1, the J gene TRBJ2-1, with D possibly called TRBD1 or TRBD2 (6 bases each). CDR1 and CDR2 (germline): DFQATT, SNEGSKA (reference sequence). V was clipped by 6 bases and J by 9 bases, with 24 bases between them. The CDR3 covers 15 residues. CDR3 nucleotide sequence: TGCAGTGCGAGGGACACCCTGGGCTACGGGGGTGAGCAGTTCTTC. Its protein is CSARDTLGYGGEQFF.

This clonotype was recorded many times. The rearrangement joins TRBV5-1 to TRBJ2-7; D may be TRBD1 (6 bases). This CDR3 region has 15 residues. Germline CDR1 and CDR2: SGHRS and YFSETQ. Trimming cost V 3 bases and J 2 bases, with 15 bases left between them. The CDR3 region is CASSSQGDITYEQYF. The DNA for the CDR3 is TGCGCCAGCAGCTCCCAAGGGGACATTACCTACGAGCAGTACTTC.

This clonotype was counted at least ten times. The genes are TRBV7-8 and TRBJ2-3; D gene unclear. Looked up from germline, CDR1 is SGHVS and CDR2 is FQNEAQ. Trimming removed 0 bases from V and 1 base from J, with 8 bases in between. The CDR3 spans 15 residues. The CDR3: CASSLAPRGTDTQYF. The CDR3 DNA sequence: TGTGCCAGCAGCTTAGCGCCTCGTGGCACAGATACGCAGTATTTT.

This clonotype was seen repeatedly, ten times or more. This chain connects TRBV5-1 to TRBJ1-1; the D gene is possibly TRBD1 (5 bases). Looked up from germline, CDR1 is SGHRS and CDR2 is YFSETQ. The CDR3 extends over 15 amino acids. Deletions cut 4 bases from V and 1 base from J, with 14 bases between. The CDR3 loop is CASSQLGPPNTEAFF. The CDR3, as DNA: TGCGCCAGCAGCCAACTGGGGCCCCCGAACACTGAAGCTTTCTTT.

This clonotype came up many times. This sequence joins TRBV4-2 and TRBJ2-1; D remains unclear. Trimming removed 3 bases at V and 6 bases at J, with 12 bases between. Germline CDR1 reads LGHNA; CDR2 reads YNFKEQ. The CDR3 is 14 residues long. The CDR3 loop reads CASSQSLGLNEQFF. The CDR3 bases are TGTGCCAGCAGCCAGAGCCTAGGTCTCAATGAGCAGTTCTTC.

This clonotype was counted at least ten times. The chain is built from TRBV24-1 and TRBJ2-3; no firm D call. Trimming took off 3 bases at V and 4 bases at J, with 7 bases between the two ends. The CDR3 is 13 amino acids. Germline loops: CDR1 KGHDR, CDR2 SFDVKD. CDR3 in DNA: TGTGCCACCAGTGATAATGTGGCAGATACGCAGTATTTT. This sequence encodes CATSDNVADTQYF.

This clonotype was counted many times. The chain employs TRBV20-1 and TRBJ1-5, with D possibly being TRBD1 (6 bases). V dropped 8 bases and J dropped 6 bases, with 14 bases sitting between them. Germline V gene lookup returns CDR1 DFQATT and CDR2 SNEGSKA (reference sequence). The CDR3 covers 12 residues. The CDR3 DNA reads TGCAGTTCAGGGGCTGGAAGTCAGCCCCAGCATTTT. As protein: CSSGAGSQPQHF.

In this sample, this clonotype turned up a few times. This rearrangement joins TRBV5-4 to TRBJ2-2, with a tentative D call TRBD1 (5 bases). Germline V gene lookup returns CDR1 SGHNT and CDR2 YYREEE (reference sequence). This CDR3 has 15 residues. Trimming removed 0 bases from V and 3 bases from J, with 9 bases in between. Here the CDR3 reads CASSLEGRDTGELFF. The CDR3 DNA reads as TGTGCCAGCAGCTTGGAGGGCAGGGACACCGGGGAGCTGTTTTTT.

This clonotype was recorded at least ten times. This chain links TRBV28 with TRBJ1-4; 7 bases are shared with TRBD1. The CDR3 totals 16 residues. Germline-derived CDR1 and CDR2 are MDHEN and SYDVKM. The trim removed 3 bases at V and 2 bases at J, leaving 6 bases unmatched. CDR3 region: CASSLTGYGTNEKLFF. The DNA for the CDR3 is TGTGCCAGCAGTTTGACAGGGTATGGGACTAATGAAAAACTGTTTTTT. Looking up the rest from reference TRBV28 and TRBJ1-4 gives the full variable domain: DVKVTQSSRYLVKRTGEKVFLECVQDMDHENMFWYRQDPGLGLRLIYFSYDVKMKEKGDIPEGYSVSREKKERFSLILESASTNQTSMYLCASSLTGYGTNEKLFFGSGTQLSVL.

This clonotype was counted many times. The chain couples TRBV7-9 to TRBJ2-3; 12 bases line up with TRBD2. This CDR3 region has 17 residues. Germline assignment: CDR1 SEHNR and CDR2 FQNEAQ (reference sequence). V lost 1 base and J lost 4; bases outside the gene matches: 6. CDR3 sequence: CASSLDPGLAGSDTQYF. CDR3 coding DNA: TGTGCCAGCAGCTTAGACCCGGGACTAGCGGGTTCAGATACGCAGTATTTT.

This clonotype came up many times. J is TRBJ2-1 and V is TRBV7-2; 9 positions match TRBD2. Germline V CDR1 and CDR2: SGHTA, FQGNSA. This CDR3 spans 15 amino acids. Trimming cost V 1 base and J 6 bases; bases outside gene matches: 4. CDR3 in amino acids: CASSLGLSGSNEQFF. As DNA, the CDR3 is TGTGCCAGCAGCTTAGGACTTAGCGGGAGCAATGAGCAGTTCTTC. Together with reference TRBV7-2 and TRBJ2-1, the CDR3 gives the full variable domain: GAGVSQSPSNKVTEKGKDVELRCDPISGHTALYWYRQSLGQGLEFLIYFQGNSAPDKSGLPSDRFSAERTGGSVSTLTIQRTQQEDSAVYLCASSLGLSGSNEQFFGPGTRLTVL.

This clonotype was counted many times. In DNA, the CDR3 is TGTGCCAGCAGGAATCAGGGAACAGATACGCAGTATTTT. This encodes CASRNQGTDTQYF. The gene calls are TRBV2 and TRBJ2-3; D is possibly TRBD1 (5 bases). Germline CDR1 reads SNHLY; CDR2 reads FYNNEI. The ends were cut back, 6 bases at V and 3 bases at J, with 10 bases in the middle. This CDR3 is built from 13 residues.

This clonotype was counted at least ten times. The rearrangement uses TRBV7-9 and TRBJ2-1, with D maybe TRBD2 (5 bases). V was shortened by 1 base and J by 2 bases, with 9 bases between the two germline ends. The CDR3 sequence is 15 residues long. The germline CDR1 and CDR2 sequences are SEHNR and FQNEAQ (reference sequence). The CDR3 coding sequence is TGTGCCAGCAGCTTAGGGAGGATCCCCTACAATGAGCAGTTCTTC. This gives the protein CASSLGRIPYNEQFF.

This clonotype was found many times. This rearrangement joins TRBV11-2 to TRBJ1-4; 7 positions agree with TRBD1. V lost 5 bases and J lost 6; bases outside the gene matches: 9. The V gene's germline CDR1 is SGHAT and CDR2 FQNNGV. The CDR3 length is 15 residues. The CDR3 DNA reads as TGTGCCAGCAGCCCGCGACAGGGTACTCATGAAAAACTGTTTTTT. This encodes CASSPRQGTHEKLFF.